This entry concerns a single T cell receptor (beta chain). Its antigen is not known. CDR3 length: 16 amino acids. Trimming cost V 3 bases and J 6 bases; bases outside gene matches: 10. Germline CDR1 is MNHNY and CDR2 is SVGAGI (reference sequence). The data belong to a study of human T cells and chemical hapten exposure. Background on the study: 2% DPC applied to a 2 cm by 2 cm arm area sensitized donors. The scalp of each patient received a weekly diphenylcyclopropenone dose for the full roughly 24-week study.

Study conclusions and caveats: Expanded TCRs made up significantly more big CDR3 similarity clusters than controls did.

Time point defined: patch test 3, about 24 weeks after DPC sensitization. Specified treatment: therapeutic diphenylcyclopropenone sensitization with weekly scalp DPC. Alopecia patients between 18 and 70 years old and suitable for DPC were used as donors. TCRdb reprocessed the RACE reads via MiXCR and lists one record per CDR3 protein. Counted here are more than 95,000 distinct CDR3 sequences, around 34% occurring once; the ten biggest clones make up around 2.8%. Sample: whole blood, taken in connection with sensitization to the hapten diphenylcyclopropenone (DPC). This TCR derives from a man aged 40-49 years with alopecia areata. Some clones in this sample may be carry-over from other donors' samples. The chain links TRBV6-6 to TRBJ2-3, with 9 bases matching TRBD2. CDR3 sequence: CASSYPREGPPDTQYF. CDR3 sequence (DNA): TGTGCCAGCAGTTATCCGCGGGAGGGTCCCCCGGATACGCAGTATTTT.